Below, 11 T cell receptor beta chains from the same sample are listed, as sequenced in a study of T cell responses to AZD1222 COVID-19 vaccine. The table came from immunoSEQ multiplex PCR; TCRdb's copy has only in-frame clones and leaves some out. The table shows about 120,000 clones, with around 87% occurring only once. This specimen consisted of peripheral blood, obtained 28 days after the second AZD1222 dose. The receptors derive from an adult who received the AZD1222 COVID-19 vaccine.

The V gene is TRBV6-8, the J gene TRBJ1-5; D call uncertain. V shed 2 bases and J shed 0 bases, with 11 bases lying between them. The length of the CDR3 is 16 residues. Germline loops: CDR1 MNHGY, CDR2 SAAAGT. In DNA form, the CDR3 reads TGTGCCAGCAGTTACGTTCACAGCCCTAGCAATCAGCCCCAGCATTTT. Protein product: CASSYVHSPSNQPQHF.

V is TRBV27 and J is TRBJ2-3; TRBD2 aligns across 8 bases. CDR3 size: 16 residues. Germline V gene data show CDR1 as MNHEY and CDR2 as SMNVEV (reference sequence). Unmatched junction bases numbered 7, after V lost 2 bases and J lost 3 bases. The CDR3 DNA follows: TGTGCCAGCAGTTTAATTTTGGGACTAGGAACAGATACGCAGTATTTT. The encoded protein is CASSLILGLGTDTQYF.

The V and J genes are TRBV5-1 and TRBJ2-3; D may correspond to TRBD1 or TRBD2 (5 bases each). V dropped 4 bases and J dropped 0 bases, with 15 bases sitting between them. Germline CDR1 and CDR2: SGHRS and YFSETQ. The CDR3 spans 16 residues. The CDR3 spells CASSLGDHRSTDTQYF. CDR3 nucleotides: TGCGCCAGCAGCCTAGGGGACCACAGAAGCACAGATACGCAGTATTTT.

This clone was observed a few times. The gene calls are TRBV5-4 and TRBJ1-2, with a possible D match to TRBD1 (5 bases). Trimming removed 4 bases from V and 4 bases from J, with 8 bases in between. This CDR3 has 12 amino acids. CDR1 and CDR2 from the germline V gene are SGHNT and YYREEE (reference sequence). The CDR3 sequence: CASSEGIYGYTF. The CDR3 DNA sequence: TGTGCCAGCAGCGAGGGGATCTATGGCTACACCTTC.

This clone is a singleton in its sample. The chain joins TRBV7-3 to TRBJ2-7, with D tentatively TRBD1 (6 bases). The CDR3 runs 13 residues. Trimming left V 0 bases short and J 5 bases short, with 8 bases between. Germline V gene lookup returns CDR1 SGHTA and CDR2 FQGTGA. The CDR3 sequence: CASSLTAGDEQYF. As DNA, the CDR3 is TGTGCCAGCAGCTTAACGGCAGGGGACGAGCAGTACTTC.

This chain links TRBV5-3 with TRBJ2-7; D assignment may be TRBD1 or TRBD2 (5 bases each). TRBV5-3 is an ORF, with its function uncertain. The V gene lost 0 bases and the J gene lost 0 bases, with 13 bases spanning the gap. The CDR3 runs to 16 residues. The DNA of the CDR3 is TGTGCCAGAAGCTTGGCCCTCAACGGGGCCTCCTACGAGCAGTACTTC. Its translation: CARSLALNGASYEQYF.

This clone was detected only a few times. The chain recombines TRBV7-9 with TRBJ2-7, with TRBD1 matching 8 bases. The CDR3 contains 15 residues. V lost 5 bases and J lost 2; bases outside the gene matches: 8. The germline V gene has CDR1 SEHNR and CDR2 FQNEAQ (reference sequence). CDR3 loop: CASSARTGGPYEQYF. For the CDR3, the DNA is TGTGCCAGCAGCGCCCGCACAGGGGGGCCCTACGAGCAGTACTTC.

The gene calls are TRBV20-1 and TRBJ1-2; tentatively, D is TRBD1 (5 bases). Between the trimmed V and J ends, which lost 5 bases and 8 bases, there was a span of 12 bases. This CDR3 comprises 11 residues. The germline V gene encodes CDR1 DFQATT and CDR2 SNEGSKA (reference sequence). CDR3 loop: CSAPTEGGYTF. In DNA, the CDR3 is TGCAGTGCTCCGACGGAGGGGGGCTACACCTTC.

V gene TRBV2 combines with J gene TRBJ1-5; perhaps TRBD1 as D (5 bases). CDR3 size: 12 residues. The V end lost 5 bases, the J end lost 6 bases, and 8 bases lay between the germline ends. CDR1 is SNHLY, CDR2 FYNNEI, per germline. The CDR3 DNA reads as TGTGCCAGCAGTCAGGGCCGTCAGCCCCAGCATTTT. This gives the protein CASSQGRQPQHF.

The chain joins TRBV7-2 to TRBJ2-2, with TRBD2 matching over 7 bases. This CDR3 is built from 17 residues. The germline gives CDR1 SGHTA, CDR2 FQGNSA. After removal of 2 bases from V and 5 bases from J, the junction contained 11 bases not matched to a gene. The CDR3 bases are TGTGCCAGCAGCTTATTACGGGAGGACACTCTGACCGGGGAGCTGTTTTTT. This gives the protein CASSLLREDTLTGELFF.

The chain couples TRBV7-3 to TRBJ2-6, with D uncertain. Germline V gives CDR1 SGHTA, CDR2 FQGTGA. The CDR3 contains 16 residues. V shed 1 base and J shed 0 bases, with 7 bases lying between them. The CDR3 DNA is TGTGCCAGCAGCTTAATTGGGATCTCTGGGGCCAACGTCCTGACTTTC. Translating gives CASSLIGISGANVLTF.